The present T cell receptor (beta chain) was sequenced within a study of cytomegalovirus exposure and HLA in healthy donors. This PCR relied on a set of 60 Vbeta primers and 13 Jbeta primers. The table came from immunoSEQ multiplex PCR; TCRdb's copy has only in-frame clones and leaves some out. This sample carries about 88,000 clones, over 80% of them seen once, and the ten largest clones take about 2.5%. This sequence originates from a man aged 18 to 29 in good health and CMV-seronegative. Sequencing was performed on PBMCs.

DNA for the CDR3: TGTGCCAGCCAAACCAGCGGGAGGGCCGTCAATGAGCAGTTCTTC. Its protein is CASQTSGRAVNEQFF. The chain joins TRBV2 to TRBJ2-1, with 10 positions matching TRBD2. J was trimmed by 6 bases and V by 8 bases; bases with no gene match: 10. The CDR3 length is 15 residues. Germline V gene lookup returns CDR1 SNHLY and CDR2 FYNNEI.